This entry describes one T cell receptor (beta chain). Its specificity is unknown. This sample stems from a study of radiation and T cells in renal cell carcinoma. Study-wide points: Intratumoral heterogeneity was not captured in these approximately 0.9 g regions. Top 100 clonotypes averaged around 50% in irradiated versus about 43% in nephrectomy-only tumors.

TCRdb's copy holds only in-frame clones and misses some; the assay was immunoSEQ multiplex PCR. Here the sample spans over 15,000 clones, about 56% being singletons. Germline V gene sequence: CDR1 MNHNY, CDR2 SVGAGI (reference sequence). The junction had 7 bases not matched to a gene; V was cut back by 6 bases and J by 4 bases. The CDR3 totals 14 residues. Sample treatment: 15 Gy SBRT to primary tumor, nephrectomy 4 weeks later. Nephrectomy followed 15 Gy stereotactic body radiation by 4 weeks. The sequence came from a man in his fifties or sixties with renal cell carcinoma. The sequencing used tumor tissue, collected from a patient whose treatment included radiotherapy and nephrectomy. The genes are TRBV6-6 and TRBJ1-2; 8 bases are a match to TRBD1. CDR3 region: CASRGDRGVYGYTF. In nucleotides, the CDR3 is TGTGCCAGCAGGGGAGACAGGGGAGTCTATGGCTACACCTTC.